This T cell receptor (beta chain) was found in a study of tumor-infiltrating lymphocytes in primary liver carcinoma. A primer in the constant region served to generate TCR beta cDNA from roughly 450 ng of total RNA. Amplification in three nested multiplex PCR rounds with slightly modified ARM-PCR gave rise to TCR beta libraries. The first two PCR rounds, nine to ten cycles each, used TRBV1-TRBV30 forward primers and a C-beta reverse primer. TCRdb recomputed calls from the multiplex PCR reads with MiXCR, one row per CDR3 protein. The table shows 84,000 or so distinct CDR3 sequences, with around 70% occurring only once. Extraction of RNA together with DNA used roughly 20-33 mg of unsorted bulk tissue. Surgeons resected the patients' primary liver carcinomas. Every tumor was sampled at five separate regions. The V gene's germline CDR1 is MDHEN and CDR2 SYDVKM. CDR3 size: 15 residues. V lost 3 bases and J lost 6; bases outside the gene matches: 5.

With regard to this clonotype: What it recognizes is unknown.

Study-level results: Lesser overlap characterized tumor-adjacent and tumor-blood pairs relative to tumor region pairs.

The sequenced sample consisted of liver tumor tissue from sampling region 1. Described subset: tumor region T1, superior pole. The TCR was taken from a man in his forties with primary liver carcinoma and hepatitis B virus infection. The chain uses TRBV28 and TRBJ1-2, with 12 bases aligning to TRBD1. The CDR3 DNA reads as TGTGCCAGCAGTTTTTCCGGGACAGGGGGCAATGGCTACACCTTC. It encodes CASSFSGTGGNGYTF.